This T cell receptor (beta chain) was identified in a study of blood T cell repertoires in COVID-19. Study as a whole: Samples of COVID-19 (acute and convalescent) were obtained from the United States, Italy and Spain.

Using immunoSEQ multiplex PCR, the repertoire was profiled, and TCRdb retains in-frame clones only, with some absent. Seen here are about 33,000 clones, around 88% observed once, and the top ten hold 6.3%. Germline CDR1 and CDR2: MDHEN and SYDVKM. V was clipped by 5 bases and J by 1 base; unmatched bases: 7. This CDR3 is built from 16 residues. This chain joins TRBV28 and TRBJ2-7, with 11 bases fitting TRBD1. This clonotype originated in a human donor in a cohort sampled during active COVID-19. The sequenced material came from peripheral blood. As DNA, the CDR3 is TGTGCCAGCAGTCCCTCCGGGACAGGGGGGTCCTACGAGCAGTACTTC. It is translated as CASSPSGTGGSYEQYF.